This T cell receptor (beta chain) was found in a study of CD8+ T cells in alopecia areata. The sample's treatment: oral pan-JAK inhibitor, 5-10 mg twice daily. V was pared by 0 bases and J by 6 bases, with 8 bases between. CDR3 length: 13 residues. Germline-derived CDR1 and CDR2 are SQVTM and ANQGSEA. Once RNA had been extracted, it was reverse transcribed into cDNA to act as the sequencing template. Clones were sequenced by immunoSEQ multiplex PCR, and TCRdb holds only the in-frame ones, with some missing. The repertoire consists of 150,000 to 200,000 clones, with 60% occurring once and the leading ten covering 11% to 15%.

The TCR originated in a human donor with alopecia areata. The rearrangement links TRBV29-1 to TRBJ2-2; D unresolved. Sequences were derived from CD4+ T cells sorted from blood, sampled at week 24, from a patient treated with tofacitinib. The CDR3 here is CSVEEMSAGELFF. As DNA, the CDR3 is TGCAGCGTTGAAGAAATGTCGGCCGGGGAGCTGTTTTTT.